Each of the 30 T cell receptor beta chains below was sequenced from the same sample in a study of shared T cell receptors in the human thymus. Clones were read by immunoSEQ multiplex PCR, and TCRdb kept only the in-frame ones, dropping some. The sample carries some 760,000 clones, approximately 85% recorded once. These data also formed part of another study, on human thymus T cells.

Sequencing was performed on thymocytes. The receptors here all came from a girl less than two years old with a congenital heart defect.

This chain links TRBV2 with TRBJ2-2; 9 positions match TRBD2. After removal of 7 bases from V and 2 bases from J, the junction contained 8 bases not matched to a gene. The CDR3 runs to 16 residues. The germline V gene encodes CDR1 SNHLY and CDR2 FYNNEI. The CDR3 region has the DNA TGTGCCAGCACGAGCGGGAGGACAATAAACACCGGGGAGCTGTTTTTT. Translating gives CASTSGRTINTGELFF.

About this clone: A read error may produce the germline difference seen at one junction end. The chain employs TRBV6-1 and TRBJ1-2; 9 nucleotides agree with TRBD1. This CDR3 is built from 17 residues. Germline V gives CDR1 MNHNS, CDR2 SASEGT. CDR3 loop: CASSQAPGQGEVYGYTF. The CDR3 DNA sequence: TGTGCCAGCAGTCAAGCCCCGGGACAGGGAGAAGTCTATGGCTACACCTTC.

This clone was recorded a few times. CDR3 bases: TGTGCCAGCAGCTTAGCCTCCCCCCCGGCGGAATATGGCTACACCTTC. This sequence encodes CASSLASPPAEYGYTF. The chain uses TRBV7-9 and TRBJ1-2; D is ambiguous. Trimming took 0 bases from V and 5 from J, leaving 16 bases between them. Germline CDR1 is SEHNR and CDR2 is FQNEAQ (reference sequence). The CDR3 runs to 16 residues.

The rearrangement uses TRBV28 and TRBJ2-5; 7 bases agree with TRBD1. CDR1 is MDHEN, CDR2 SYDVKM, per germline. The CDR3 is 15 amino acids. With V trimmed by 6 bases and J by 5 bases, 12 bases remained unmatched. In DNA form, the CDR3 reads TGTGCCAGCAGCAACAACAGGGGTGAAAGGGAGACCCAGTACTTC. This translates into CASSNNRGERETQYF.

This sequence joins TRBV7-4 and TRBJ1-1, with 9 bases fitting TRBD1. The CDR3 is made up of 15 amino acids. Per germline, CDR1 SGHVT and CDR2 SQSDAQ. V was pared by 1 base and J by 3 bases, with 3 bases of the junction left unmatched. The CDR3 coding sequence is TGTGCCAGCAGCTTAGGGGACAGGGTATACACTGAAGCTTTCTTT. This sequence encodes CASSLGDRVYTEAFF.

J is TRBJ2-5 and V is TRBV5-1, with D possibly matching TRBD1 (6 bases). The CDR3 has 13 amino acids. Germline CDR1 SGHRS, CDR2 YFSETQ. The ends were cut back, 6 bases at V and 5 bases at J, with 14 bases in the middle. In DNA form, the CDR3 reads TGCGCCAGCAAAAACAGGGACGGGGAGACCCAGTACTTC. It translates to CASKNRDGETQYF.

This sequence joins TRBV5-1 and TRBJ2-5, with 8 bases identical to TRBD1. Germline lookup yields CDR1 SGHRS and CDR2 YFSETQ. V trimming: 2 bases; J trimming: 0 bases; junction bases outside the gene matches: 9. The CDR3 length is 17 residues. The DNA of the CDR3 is TGCGCCAGCAGCTTCACCTCAGGGGGCCGGTACCAAGAGACCCAGTACTTC. Translating gives CASSFTSGGRYQETQYF. Full variable domain (remainder filled in from reference TRBV5-1 and TRBJ2-5): KAGVTQTPRYLIKTRGQQVTLSCSPISGHRSVSWYQQTPGQGLQFLFEYFSETQRNKGNFPGRFSGRQFSNSRSEMNVSTLELGDSALYLCASSFTSGGRYQETQYFGPGTRLLVL.

Concerning this clone: The junction does not match germline at one end; this may be a read error. The CDR3 is CSATDPGTSAF. CDR3 bases: TGCAGTGCTACAGATCCTGGGACTAGCGCGTTC. The chain recombines TRBV20-1 with TRBJ2-7; TRBD2 matches 10 bases. Germline V gives CDR1 DFQATT, CDR2 SNEGSKA (reference sequence). This CDR3 spans 11 amino acids.

Note on this clone: One end of the junction varies from germline; a read error may be responsible. This sequence joins TRBV7-7 and TRBJ2-1, with D perhaps matching TRBD2 (6 bases). The germline V gene has CDR1 SSHAT and CDR2 FNYEAQ (reference sequence). The CDR3 contains 16 residues. The CDR3 DNA sequence: TGTGCTAGCAGCTTAGGATTGGGGGGATCCTACAATGAGCAGTTCTTC. Its protein product is CASSLGLGGSYNEQFF.

J is TRBJ1-3 and V is TRBV30; D ambiguous. The CDR3 extends over 14 amino acids. The germline CDR1 and CDR2 sequences are GTSNPN and SVGIG (reference sequence). Trimming shortened V by 2 bases and J by 0 bases, and 8 bases separated the two germline ends. The CDR3 sequence: CAWSTEPSGNTIYF. The DNA of the CDR3 is TGTGCCTGGAGTACAGAGCCCTCTGGAAACACCATATATTTT.

V and J are TRBV6-5 and TRBJ2-5; 7 bases are shared with TRBD2. The CDR3 length is 14 residues. CDR1 is MNHEY, CDR2 SVGAGI, per germline. V trimming: 4 bases; J trimming: 1 base; junction bases outside the gene matches: 3. CDR3 nucleotide sequence: TGTGCCAGCAGTTTCCAGCGGGGCCAAGAGACCCAGTACTTC. Its translation is CASSFQRGQETQYF.

The rearrangement uses TRBV7-9 and TRBJ1-2, with D uncertain. CDR3 length equals 13 residues. The ends were cut back, 6 bases at V and 0 bases at J, with 8 bases in the middle. Germline CDR1 and CDR2: SEHNR and FQNEAQ (reference sequence). CDR3 loop: CASSRAANYGYTF. The CDR3 DNA reads TGTGCCAGCAGTCGTGCGGCTAACTATGGCTACACCTTC.

This rearrangement joins TRBV29-1 to TRBJ2-7; D perhaps matches TRBD2 (6 bases). The germline V and J ends were trimmed by 5 bases and 1 base, with 9 bases remaining between them. The germline CDR1 and CDR2 sequences are SQVTM and ANQGSEA. This CDR3 is 12 amino acids long. The CDR3 sequence: CSVTGRSYEQYF. The CDR3 DNA reads as TGCAGCGTTACCGGGAGATCCTACGAGCAGTACTTC.

V is TRBV7-2 and J is TRBJ1-6; TRBD1 agrees at 10 bases. V was pared by 0 bases and J by 6 bases, with 11 bases of the junction left unmatched. The germline V gene encodes CDR1 SGHTA and CDR2 FQGNSA. CDR3 size: 19 residues. CDR3 nucleotides: TGTGCCAGCAGCTTAGCTCTATATAGGACAGGGGGAGGTAATTCACCCCTCCACTTT. It is translated as CASSLALYRTGGGNSPLHF.

The V call is TRBV5-6, the J call TRBJ2-1, with TRBD2 identical over 14 bases. The CDR3 runs to 18 residues. In germline, CDR1 is SGHDT, CDR2 YYEEEE. Unmatched junction bases numbered 10, after V lost 5 bases and J lost 3 bases. For the CDR3, the DNA is TGTGCCAGCAGACAGGGACTAGCGGGGGAGGGGTACTACAATGAGCAGTTCTTC. Translated: CASRQGLAGEGYYNEQFF.

This sequence joins TRBV5-5 and TRBJ2-6; D remains unclear. Trimming cost V 2 bases and J 2 bases, with 8 bases left between them. CDR1 is SGHKS and CDR2 is YYEKEE in the germline V gene (reference sequence). The CDR3 loop spans 15 amino acids. Written as DNA, the CDR3 is TGTGCCAGCAGCTTAGGAGCTGCTGGGGCCAACGTCCTGACTTTC. It is translated as CASSLGAAGANVLTF.

This chain connects TRBV4-3 to TRBJ2-7, with 9 bases matching TRBD1. Germline lookup yields CDR1 LGHNA and CDR2 YSLEER. V dropped 0 bases and J dropped 4; count of bases not matched to a gene: 7. This CDR3 is 16 amino acids long. CDR3 residues: CASSQDPQGASYEQYF. The CDR3 coding sequence is TGCGCCAGCAGCCAAGATCCACAGGGGGCAAGTTACGAGCAGTACTTC.

The chain uses TRBV7-2 and TRBJ1-2, with D possibly TRBD1 on 6 matching bases. Looked up from germline, CDR1 is SGHTA and CDR2 is FQGNSA. This CDR3 region has 13 residues. V lost 8 bases and J lost 8, with 18 bases in between. CDR3 nucleotide sequence: TGTGCCAGCTCGTGGTCAGGGGCGGGCGGCTACACCTTC. This encodes CASSWSGAGGYTF.

A note on this clone: The junction departs from germline at one end; a sequencing error may be responsible. The chain recombines TRBV4-1 with TRBJ1-2, with unresolved D. The length of the CDR3 is 15 residues. Germline-derived CDR1 and CDR2 are MGHRA and YSYEKL. CDR3 residues: CASSQASRGYYDYTF. In DNA form, the CDR3 reads TGCGCCAGCAGCCAAGCATCCAGAGGGTACTATGACTACACCTTC.

In this sample, this clone turned up once. The V call is TRBV7-3, the J call TRBJ2-3; TRBD1 agrees at 7 bases. This CDR3 has 17 residues. Germline CDR1 SGHTA, CDR2 FQGTGA. V shed 4 bases and J 0 bases; nucleotides not matched to a gene: 10. The CDR3, as DNA: TGTGCCAGCAGCTCGAAAACAGGGGACCGCAGCACAGATACGCAGTATTTT. This translates into CASSSKTGDRSTDTQYF. Combining the CDR3 with reference TRBV7-3 and TRBJ2-3 gives the whole variable domain GAGVSQTPSNKVTEKGKYVELRCDPISGHTALYWYRQSLGQGPEFLIYFQGTGAADDSGLPNDRFFAVRPEGSVSTLKIQRTERGDSAVYLCASSSKTGDRSTDTQYFGPGTRLTVL.

V usage is TRBV25-1 and J usage is TRBJ1-3; D is perhaps TRBD1 (5 bases). The V end lost 1 base, the J end lost 0 bases, and 13 bases lay between the germline ends. The CDR3 has 17 amino acids. CDR1 and CDR2 (germline): MGHDK, SYGVNS. CDR3 in DNA: TGTGCCAGCAGTGAATGGATGGGGGGACTCTCTGGAAACACCATATATTTT. Translating it yields CASSEWMGGLSGNTIYF.

The J gene is TRBJ1-4, the V gene TRBV5-6; 10 nucleotides match TRBD1. J was trimmed by 11 bases and V by 3 bases; bases with no gene match: 10. Germline lookup yields CDR1 SGHDT and CDR2 YYEEEE. The CDR3 has 15 residues. This chain's CDR3 is CASSWEGQGKRKLFF. The CDR3 DNA follows: TGTGCCAGCAGCTGGGAGGGACAGGGGAAGAGGAAACTGTTTTTT.

This clone has only one observation. This CDR3 reads CASSLSPQGSYGYTF. The CDR3 DNA reads as TGTGCCAGCAGCCTAAGCCCTCAAGGGAGCTATGGCTACACCTTC. The V gene is TRBV5-5, the J gene TRBJ1-2; D gene uncertain. CDR3 length: 15 amino acids. The germline gives CDR1 SGHKS, CDR2 YYEKEE (reference sequence). V was cut by 4 bases and J by 4 bases, with 17 bases left in between.

The rearrangement links TRBV2 to TRBJ1-1; 8 bases align to TRBD1. V was pared by 1 base and J by 1 base, with 5 bases of the junction left unmatched. CDR1 is SNHLY, CDR2 FYNNEI, per germline. The CDR3 length is 16 residues. This CDR3 is CASSEGRTGSNTEAFF. DNA of the CDR3: TGTGCCAGCAGTGAAGGTCGGACAGGGTCGAACACTGAAGCTTTCTTT.

This rearrangement joins TRBV6-6 to TRBJ2-7, with 11 bases fitting TRBD1. CDR3 length equals 14 residues. Trimming cost V 6 bases and J 7 bases; bases outside gene matches: 8. Germline V gene data show CDR1 as MNHNY and CDR2 as SVGAGI (reference sequence). The chain's CDR3 is CASRPGQGGLEQYF. CDR3 DNA sequence: TGTGCCAGCAGGCCGGGACAGGGGGGCCTTGAGCAGTACTTC.

The chain is built from TRBV9 and TRBJ2-1; possibly TRBD1 for D (5 bases). V was cut by 1 base and J by 2 bases, with 10 bases left in between. Germline CDR1 SGDLS, CDR2 YYNGEE. The CDR3 covers 15 residues. CDR3 sequence reads: CASSVSQGTYNEQFF. The CDR3 nucleotides are TGTGCCAGCAGCGTATCCCAGGGCACCTACAATGAGCAGTTCTTC.

V usage is TRBV9 and J usage is TRBJ2-4; 8 positions match TRBD2. The junction had 17 bases not matched to a gene; V was cut back by 3 bases and J by 9 bases. Per the germline V gene, CDR1 is SGDLS and CDR2 is YYNGEE. The length of the CDR3 is 17 residues. CDR3 loop: CASSAGGERGHRGIQYF. CDR3 in DNA: TGTGCCAGCAGCGCGGGGGGGGAGCGGGGGCACCGAGGCATTCAGTACTTC.

The chain joins TRBV2 to TRBJ1-2; 7 nucleotides match TRBD1. CDR1 is SNHLY and CDR2 is FYNNEI in the germline V gene. CDR3 size: 15 residues. V shed 6 bases, J shed 1 base, and the junction held 8 bases outside the gene matches. The CDR3 loop is CASRYSGQSNYGYTF. The CDR3 DNA reads as TGTGCCAGCAGGTACTCGGGACAGAGTAACTATGGCTACACCTTC.

This rearrangement joins TRBV4-2 to TRBJ2-3; TRBD2 matches 7 bases. The CDR3 is 15 amino acids. Germline CDR1 reads LGHNA; CDR2 reads YNFKEQ. V lost 3 bases and J lost 0; bases outside the gene matches: 3. CDR3 amino acids: CASSHPGGSTDTQYF. As DNA, the CDR3 is TGTGCCAGCAGCCATCCGGGGGGAAGCACAGATACGCAGTATTTT.

Only one count was recorded for this clone. The J gene is TRBJ1-6, the V gene TRBV7-2; 9 bases agree with TRBD1. This CDR3 contains 18 residues. From germline, CDR1 is SGHTA and CDR2 FQGNSA. The V segment lost 4 bases and the J segment 10 bases; nucleotides outside the gene matches: 17. The CDR3 DNA reads TGTGCCAGCAGCTCTCTAGAACCCAGACAGGGGGGATGGTCACCCCTCCACTTT. Translation: CASSSLEPRQGGWSPLHF. The full variable domain, its missing parts supplied by reference TRBV7-2 and TRBJ1-6, is GAGVSQSPSNKVTEKGKDVELRCDPISGHTALYWYRQSLGQGLEFLIYFQGNSAPDKSGLPSDRFSAERTGGSVSTLTIQRTQQEDSAVYLCASSSLEPRQGGWSPLHFGNGTRLTVT.